Shown below are 25 T cell receptor beta chains from a single sample sequenced in a study of blood T cell repertoires in COVID-19. Assay: immunoSEQ multiplex PCR; the TCRdb copy retains only in-frame clones and omits some. This sample yields roughly 250,000 clones, of which roughly 80% are seen a single time; approximately 4.9% belongs to the top ten. The sample was peripheral blood. These receptors all come from a woman older than 75 with active or convalescent COVID-19.

The chain is built from TRBV5-1 and TRBJ2-5; a possible D gene is TRBD1 (6 bases). Germline V CDR1 and CDR2: SGHRS, YFSETQ. The CDR3 has 13 residues. The V gene lost 3 bases and the J gene lost 2 bases, with 8 bases spanning the gap. The DNA for the CDR3 is TGCGCCAGCAGCTCGGACAGACAAGAGACCCAGTACTTC. It is translated as CASSSDRQETQYF.

V usage is TRBV2 and J usage is TRBJ1-4, with a possible D match to TRBD1 (6 bases). Germline V gene sequence: CDR1 SNHLY, CDR2 FYNNEI. The CDR3 covers 13 residues. V was shortened by 6 bases and J by 7 bases, with 12 bases between the two germline ends. CDR3 protein: CASRANRVEKLFF. CDR3 coding DNA: TGTGCCAGCAGAGCTAACAGGGTTGAAAAACTGTTTTTT. Full variable domain (remainder filled in from reference TRBV2 and TRBJ1-4): EPEVTQTPSHQVTQMGQEVILRCVPISNHLYFYWYRQILGQKVEFLVSFYNNEISEKSEIFDDQFSVERPDGSNFTLKIRSTKLEDSAMYFCASRANRVEKLFFGSGTQLSVL.

The chain joins TRBV28 to TRBJ1-6, with D hard to call. The germline V and J ends were trimmed by 5 bases and 8 bases, with 7 bases remaining between them. This CDR3 has 12 amino acids. The germline V gene encodes CDR1 MDHEN and CDR2 SYDVKM. The CDR3 region has the DNA TGTGCCAGCAGTGTGAGTGATTCACCCCTCCACTTT. Translation: CASSVSDSPLHF.

The J gene is TRBJ2-5, the V gene TRBV9; D ambiguous. The germline V gene has CDR1 SGDLS and CDR2 YYNGEE. This CDR3 is 14 amino acids long. V shed 0 bases and J shed 3 bases, with 9 bases lying between them. The CDR3 DNA sequence: TGTGCCAGCAGCGTAGGAGTAGGAGAAGAGACCCAGTACTTC. This encodes CASSVGVGEETQYF. Filled out from reference TRBV9 and TRBJ2-5, the complete variable domain reads DSGVTQTPKHLITATGQRVTLRCSPRSGDLSVYWYQQSLDQGLQFLIQYYNGEERAKGNILERFSAQQFPDLHSELNLSSLELGDSALYFCASSVGVGEETQYFGPGTRLLVL.

This clone was observed once. The chain links TRBV3-1 (or the pseudogene TRBV3-2) to TRBJ2-1; 11 bases line up with TRBD2. Trimming took 4 bases from V and 11 from J; bases not matched to a gene: 13. This CDR3 comprises 16 residues. CDR1 and CDR2 (germline): LGHDT, YNNKEL (reference sequence). The CDR3 protein is CASSPTTSGRRGKQFF. CDR3 sequence (DNA): TGTGCCAGCAGCCCTACCACTAGCGGGAGACGGGGCAAGCAGTTCTTC.

The chain uses TRBV27 and TRBJ1-6; the match to TRBD1 covers 8 bases. The CDR3 runs to 16 residues. Germline V gene data show CDR1 as MNHEY and CDR2 as SMNVEV (reference sequence). Germline trimming cut 5 bases from V and 8 bases from J; bases unmatched to any gene: 11. CDR3 nucleotides: TGTGCCAGCAGTACCCGGGACAGGCCGGCCCATTCACCCCTCCACTTT. It encodes CASSTRDRPAHSPLHF.

This clone was seen more than once but under ten times. The J gene is TRBJ2-5, the V gene TRBV7-8; no clear D. This CDR3 is 14 amino acids long. Germline loops: CDR1 SGHVS, CDR2 FQNEAQ. V lost 1 base, J lost 1 base, and 7 bases lay in between. CDR3 nucleotides: TGTGCCAGCAGCTTAGTTGCAGTCCAAGAGACCCAGTACTTC. It translates to CASSLVAVQETQYF.

The gene calls are TRBV2 and TRBJ2-1, with 15 nucleotides matching TRBD2. Germline-derived CDR1 and CDR2 are SNHLY and FYNNEI. CDR3 length equals 16 residues. V dropped 4 bases and J dropped 4; count of bases not matched to a gene: 2. For the CDR3, the DNA is TGTGCCAGCAGTGCCGGACTAGCGGGGGGGTACAATGAGCAGTTCTTC. Translating it yields CASSAGLAGGYNEQFF.

The V call is TRBV2, the J call TRBJ1-5; 7 nucleotides agree with TRBD1. Germline V gene data show CDR1 as SNHLY and CDR2 as FYNNEI. This CDR3 spans 13 amino acids. The V and J ends lost 10 bases and 6 bases, in that order; junction bases with no gene match: 9. CDR3 sequence reads: CATRGGVGQPQHF. CDR3 coding DNA: TGTGCCACCAGGGGGGGGGTCGGTCAGCCCCAGCATTTT.

The chain links TRBV11-3 to TRBJ2-3, with 13 nucleotides matching TRBD2. This CDR3 has 18 amino acids. Losses at the gene ends were 4 bases for V and 0 bases for J; bases not matched to a gene: 7. The germline gives CDR1 SGHNT, CDR2 YENEEA. CDR3 coding DNA: TGTGCCAGCAGCTCCGGGACTAGCGGGACTACTAGCACAGATACGCAGTATTTT. As protein: CASSSGTSGTTSTDTQYF.

This clone was found once. CDR3 in amino acids: CASSAGVGYTF. The CDR3 coding sequence is TGTGCCAGCAGTGCGGGAGTTGGCTACACCTTC. The chain uses TRBV2 and TRBJ1-2; no clear D. This CDR3 region has 11 residues. Trimming took off 4 bases at V and 7 bases at J, with 7 bases between the two ends. The V gene's germline CDR1 is SNHLY and CDR2 FYNNEI.

The V and J genes are TRBV7-2 and TRBJ2-7, with 7 bases identical to TRBD2. CDR1 is SGHTA, CDR2 FQGNSA, per germline. V gave up 5 bases and J gave up 7 bases; unmatched junction bases: 17. CDR3 length equals 16 residues. CDR3 DNA sequence: TGTGCCAGCAGCCCGGGGGATGCGAGACTAGCTTTTGAGCAGTACTTC. The encoded protein is CASSPGDARLAFEQYF.

The chain employs TRBV5-4 and TRBJ2-7; TRBD2 agrees at 9 bases. The germline gives CDR1 SGHNT, CDR2 YYREEE (reference sequence). After removal of 0 bases from V and 2 bases from J, the junction contained 3 bases not matched to a gene. The CDR3 has 15 amino acids. CDR3 nucleotide sequence: TGTGCCAGCAGCTTGGATGCGGGAGGGCCCTACGAGCAGTACTTC. Its translation: CASSLDAGGPYEQYF.

The CDR3 region is CASSQPGQGAGEQFF. The CDR3 nucleotides read TGCGCCAGCAGCCAACCGGGACAGGGGGCCGGTGAGCAGTTCTTC. The V call is TRBV4-1, the J call TRBJ2-1; 12 bases are a match to TRBD1. With V trimmed by 2 bases and J by 9 bases, 5 bases remained unmatched. The CDR3 runs 15 residues. CDR1 and CDR2 from the germline V gene are MGHRA and YSYEKL.

This clone was detected a few times. The chain carries TRBV28 and TRBJ1-5; 8 bases match TRBD1. The germline gives CDR1 MDHEN, CDR2 SYDVKM. J gave up 7 bases and V 6 bases, and 11 bases lay outside the gene matches. This CDR3 is 15 amino acids long. CDR3 region: CASRTSGGGGQPQHF. CDR3 nucleotides: TGTGCCAGCAGAACCTCAGGGGGCGGCGGACAGCCCCAGCATTTT.

In its sample, this clone was seen a few times. This chain uses TRBV12-5 with TRBJ1-2; the D is unclear. The germline V gene encodes CDR1 LGHNT and CDR2 FRNRAP. Trimming removed 1 base from V and 5 bases from J, with 5 bases in between. The CDR3 has 12 amino acids. Written as DNA, the CDR3 is TGTGCTAGTGGTTTGGCCGGGTATGGCTACACCTTC. This codes for CASGLAGYGYTF.

The V gene is TRBV2, the J gene TRBJ1-4; 7 nucleotides line up with TRBD1. Germline CDR1 is SNHLY and CDR2 is FYNNEI. The CDR3 length is 14 residues. The V and J ends lost 6 bases and 4 bases, in that order; junction bases with no gene match: 5. CDR3 bases: TGTGCCAGCAGGAGGGACAGAAGTAATGAAAAACTGTTTTTT. This translates into CASRRDRSNEKLFF. Combining the CDR3 with reference TRBV2 and TRBJ1-4 gives the whole variable domain EPEVTQTPSHQVTQMGQEVILRCVPISNHLYFYWYRQILGQKVEFLVSFYNNEISEKSEIFDDQFSVERPDGSNFTLKIRSTKLEDSAMYFCASRRDRSNEKLFFGSGTQLSVL.

The V gene is TRBV7-2, the J gene TRBJ1-2, with 10 bases fitting TRBD1. The CDR3 length is 14 residues. Trimming removed 5 bases from V and 5 bases from J; junction bases left unmatched: 5. Germline assignment: CDR1 SGHTA and CDR2 FQGNSA. The CDR3 region is CASSGGTGAYGYTF. The CDR3 DNA follows: TGTGCCAGCAGCGGCGGGACAGGGGCGTATGGCTACACCTTC.

This clone was observed a handful of times. The chain is built from TRBV30 and TRBJ1-2; TRBD1 agrees at 7 bases. Germline trimming cut 4 bases from V and 1 base from J; bases unmatched to any gene: 9. Germline assignment: CDR1 GTSNPN and CDR2 SVGIG (reference sequence). This CDR3 spans 15 amino acids. CDR3 coding DNA: TGTGCCTGGAACCTACAGGGGCCTATTAACTATGGCTACACCTTC. Protein product: CAWNLQGPINYGYTF. The full variable domain, its missing parts supplied by reference TRBV30 and TRBJ1-2, is SQTIHQWPATLVQPVGSPLSLECTVEGTSNPNLYWYRQAAGRGLQLLFYSVGIGQISSEVPQNLSASRPQDRQFILSSKKLLLSDSGFYLCAWNLQGPINYGYTFGSGTRLTVV.

The chain couples TRBV5-1 to TRBJ2-1; D is perhaps TRBD2 (7 bases). From germline, CDR1 is SGHRS and CDR2 YFSETQ. The CDR3 is 17 residues long. Deletions cut 0 bases from V and 3 bases from J, with 16 bases between. The CDR3 loop is CASSLVLAGADYNEQFF. The CDR3 nucleotides are TGCGCCAGCAGCTTGGTTTTGGCGGGGGCCGACTACAATGAGCAGTTCTTC.

The chain couples TRBV12-3 or TRBV12-4 to TRBJ1-1; tentative D call: TRBD1 (6 bases). V lost 2 bases and J 3 bases, leaving 7 bases between the germline ends. The CDR3 loop spans 13 amino acids. CDR3 protein: CASSLSGDTEAFF. In DNA form, the CDR3 reads TGTGCCAGCAGTTTATCAGGGGACACTGAAGCTTTCTTT.

The chain couples TRBV18 to TRBJ1-1, with 9 bases aligning to TRBD1. V was pared by 8 bases and J by 0 bases, with 10 bases of the junction left unmatched. Per the germline V gene, CDR1 is KGHSH and CDR2 is LQKENI. This CDR3 contains 16 residues. CDR3 nucleotide sequence: TGTGCCAGCACACAAAATGGACAGGGGATGAACACTGAAGCTTTCTTT. Translation: CASTQNGQGMNTEAFF.

The chain combines TRBV28 with TRBJ2-1, with 11 bases matching TRBD2. The germline V gene encodes CDR1 MDHEN and CDR2 SYDVKM. V lost 6 bases to trimming and J lost 4 bases; unmatched junction nucleotides: 11. The length of the CDR3 is 17 residues. The CDR3 protein is CASRTKGTSGRYNEQFF. The CDR3 DNA follows: TGTGCCAGCAGGACGAAGGGGACTAGCGGCCGATACAATGAGCAGTTCTTC.

This clone was found once. The chain couples TRBV11-2 to TRBJ1-2; 7 nucleotides match TRBD1. The CDR3 totals 15 residues. Trimming cost V 5 bases and J 4 bases; bases outside gene matches: 10. Germline V lookup: CDR1 SGHAT, CDR2 FQNNGV. CDR3 DNA: TGTGCCAGCAGCGGACCCGGGACAGACGGCTATGGCTACACCTTC. As protein: CASSGPGTDGYGYTF. The full variable domain, with the rest looked up from reference TRBV11-2 and TRBJ1-2, is EAGVAQSPRYKIIEKRQSVAFWCNPISGHATLYWYQQILGQGPKLLIQFQNNGVVDDSQLPKDRFSAERLKGVDSTLKIQPAKLEDSAVYLCASSGPGTDGYGYTFGSGTRLTVV.

The J gene is TRBJ2-7, the V gene TRBV7-9; 11 nucleotides agree with TRBD1. From germline, CDR1 is SEHNR and CDR2 FQNEAQ (reference sequence). The CDR3 is 12 residues long. Losses at the gene ends were 11 bases for V and 9 bases for J; bases not matched to a gene: 9. CDR3 sequence: CALGQGAEGQYF. For the CDR3, the DNA is TGTGCCTTAGGACAGGGGGCTGAAGGGCAGTACTTC.